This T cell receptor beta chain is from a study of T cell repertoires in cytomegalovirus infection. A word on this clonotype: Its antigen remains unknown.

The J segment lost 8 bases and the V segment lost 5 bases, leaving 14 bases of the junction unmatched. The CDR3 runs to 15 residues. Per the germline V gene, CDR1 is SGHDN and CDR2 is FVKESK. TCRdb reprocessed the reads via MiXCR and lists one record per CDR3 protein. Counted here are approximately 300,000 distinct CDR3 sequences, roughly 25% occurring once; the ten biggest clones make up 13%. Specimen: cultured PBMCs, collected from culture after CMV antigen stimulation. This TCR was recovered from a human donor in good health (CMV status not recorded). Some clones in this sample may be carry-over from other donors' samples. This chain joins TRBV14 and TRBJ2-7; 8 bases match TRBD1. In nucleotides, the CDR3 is TGTGCCAGCAGCGAAGGAAAGGGACAGGTGGACAAGCAGTACGTC. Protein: CASSEGKGQVDKQYV.